This T cell receptor beta chain is drawn from a study of human T cells and chemical hapten exposure. On the study more broadly: A patient group, mainly female, showed alopecia areata, totalis or universalis.

This clonotype was detected ten times or more. As to time point: patch test 1, 2 weeks after DPC sensitization. Treatment in this sample: therapeutic diphenylcyclopropenone sensitization with weekly scalp DPC. Germline V gene sequence: CDR1 MNHEY, CDR2 SVGEGT. This CDR3 region has 15 residues. V dropped 4 bases and J dropped 4; count of bases not matched to a gene: 7. TCRdb reprocessed the RACE reads via MiXCR and lists one record per CDR3 protein. The data show under 130,000 distinct CDR3 sequences, approximately 11% seen once. This sequence was found in a woman aged 40 to 55 with alopecia areata. Some clones in this sample may be carry-over from other donors' samples. The genes are TRBV6-2 or TRBV6-3 and TRBJ1-5, with 7 bases lining up with TRBD1. Material: whole blood, obtained in connection with sensitization to the hapten diphenylcyclopropenone (DPC). This CDR3 is CASSSGRGGNQPQHF. CDR3 bases: TGTGCCAGCAGTTCCGGCAGGGGGGGGAATCAGCCCCAGCATTTT.